Following are 13 T cell receptor beta chains from one sample sequenced in a study of T-cell reconstitution after alpha-beta-depleted transplantation in children. Preparation of the TCRbeta library involved a method that used unique molecular identifiers. One entry per CDR3 protein, called by TCRdb with MiXCR from the PCR reads. This table has some 600,000 distinct CDR3 sequences, 16% appearing once. Sequenced material: PBMCs from the stem cell graft donor, taken from the stem cell graft. The source is a human donor who donated a stem cell graft to a child with acute myeloid leukemia.

This clonotype showed up just a few times. The CDR3 sequence is CASSLSLPEAFF. The CDR3 DNA sequence: TGTGCCAGCAGCTTAAGTTTGCCTGAAGCTTTCTTT. V and J are TRBV7-9 and TRBJ1-1; D is unclear. The CDR3 extends over 12 amino acids. Germline loops: CDR1 SEHNR, CDR2 FQNEAQ (reference sequence). V lost 2 bases and J 6 bases, leaving 7 bases between the germline ends. The complete variable domain, with remaining parts taken from reference TRBV7-9 and TRBJ1-1, reads DTGVSQNPRHKITKRGQNVTFRCDPISEHNRLYWYRQTLGQGPEFLTYFQNEAQLEKSRLLSDRFSAERPKGSFSTLEIQRTEQGDSAMYLCASSLSLPEAFFGQGTRLTVV.

Ten or more counts support this clonotype. V and J are TRBV20-1 and TRBJ2-5; the D call may be TRBD1 or TRBD2 (6 bases each). Trimming shortened V by 3 bases and J by 5 bases, and 7 bases separated the two germline ends. The CDR3 is 11 residues long. Per the germline V gene, CDR1 is DFQATT and CDR2 is SNEGSKA (reference sequence). The CDR3 spells CSARGGETQYF. The CDR3 DNA reads TGCAGTGCTAGGGGGGGCGAGACCCAGTACTTC.

This clonotype was counted a few times. J is TRBJ1-2 and V is TRBV7-2, with 12 bases matching TRBD1. Germline-derived CDR1 and CDR2 are SGHTA and FQGNSA. Trimming cost V 3 bases and J 5 bases; bases outside gene matches: 7. This CDR3 is built from 16 residues. CDR3: CASSLGTGGVRYGYTF. The DNA of the CDR3 is TGTGCCAGCAGCTTGGGGACAGGGGGCGTTCGGTATGGCTACACCTTC.

V is TRBV7-9 and J is TRBJ2-5; D is unresolved. Germline V gene sequence: CDR1 SEHNR, CDR2 FQNEAQ (reference sequence). The CDR3 runs to 12 residues. V was clipped by 6 bases and J by 5 bases, with 10 bases between them. CDR3 amino acids: CASSPNGETQYF. CDR3 DNA sequence: TGTGCCAGCAGTCCGAACGGGGAGACCCAGTACTTC.

This clonotype was seen a handful of times. The chain links TRBV12-3 or TRBV12-4 to TRBJ1-4; tentatively, D is TRBD1 (6 bases). Trimming left V 4 bases short and J 2 bases short, with 14 bases between. The CDR3 loop spans 16 amino acids. The CDR3 is CASSWGPGDTNEKLFF. Here the CDR3 DNA reads TGTGCCAGCAGTTGGGGACCAGGGGACACTAATGAAAAACTGTTTTTT.

This clonotype was seen at least ten times. The rearrangement uses TRBV20-1 and TRBJ2-1, with TRBD1 matching over 9 bases. V lost 5 bases, J lost 2 bases, and 4 bases stayed unmatched. The CDR3 length is 14 residues. Germline V CDR1 and CDR2: DFQATT, SNEGSKA (reference sequence). CDR3 loop: CSALDRGTYNEQFF. The CDR3 bases are TGCAGTGCTCTGGACAGGGGCACCTACAATGAGCAGTTCTTC.

The chain carries TRBV12-3 or TRBV12-4 and TRBJ1-3; D gene uncertain. There are 12 residues in the CDR3. The V and J ends lost 3 bases and 6 bases respectively, with 6 bases between them. The CDR3 protein is CASSFHKNTIYF. The CDR3, as DNA: TGTGCCAGCAGTTTCCATAAAAACACCATATATTTT.

This clonotype showed up just a few times. The rearrangement links TRBV5-1 to TRBJ2-3; D unclear. CDR1 and CDR2 (germline): SGHRS, YFSETQ. CDR3 length: 12 amino acids. V shed 3 bases and J shed 1 base, with 3 bases lying between them. The CDR3 loop is CASSYRTDTQYF. The CDR3 DNA is TGCGCCAGCAGCTACCGCACAGATACGCAGTATTTT.

This clonotype was detected once. V and J are TRBV18 and TRBJ1-6; TRBD1 might be the D (5 bases). Germline lookup yields CDR1 KGHSH and CDR2 LQKENI. The CDR3 loop spans 14 amino acids. The germline V and J ends were trimmed by 5 bases and 8 bases, with 13 bases remaining between them. CDR3 DNA: TGTGCCAGCTCATCCGGGACTGTAGATTCACCCCTCCACTTT. It is translated as CASSSGTVDSPLHF.

The chain carries TRBV11-2 and TRBJ2-6; 7 bases align to TRBD2. V trimming: 3 bases; J trimming: 0 bases; junction bases outside the gene matches: 5. Per germline, CDR1 SGHAT and CDR2 FQNNGV. The CDR3 contains 17 residues. CDR3 DNA sequence: TGTGCCAGCAGCTTGGGGGGAGGGAGCTCTGGGGCCAACGTCCTGACTTTC. Translated, it gives CASSLGGGSSGANVLTF.

As regards this clonotype: Relative to the germline gene, one junction end is altered; a read error may explain this. The chain carries TRBV25-1 and TRBJ1-4; D perhaps matches TRBD1 (5 bases). The CDR3 is made up of 10 amino acids. Germline V gene lookup returns CDR1 MGHDK and CDR2 SYGVNS. CDR3 in amino acids: CASVGENLFF. In nucleotides, the CDR3 is TGTGCCAGCGTGGGGGAAAACCTGTTTTTT.

This chain joins TRBV12-3 or TRBV12-4 and TRBJ1-5; D may be TRBD1 (6 bases). The CDR3 totals 15 residues. The V gene lost 6 bases and the J gene lost 0 bases, with 12 bases spanning the gap. CDR3 DNA: TGTGCCAGCAGAATACAGGGTTTTAGCAATCAGCCCCAGCATTTT. This codes for CASRIQGFSNQPQHF.

This clonotype was counted a few times. This chain links TRBV7-8 with TRBJ1-4, with D possibly TRBD1 on 5 matching bases. Looked up from germline, CDR1 is SGHVS and CDR2 is FQNEAQ. Trimming removed 4 bases at V and 8 bases at J, with 14 bases between. The CDR3 is made up of 14 amino acids. CDR3 protein: CASSSGPQGEKLFF. The CDR3 DNA follows: TGTGCCAGCAGCTCGGGACCCCAGGGCGAAAAACTGTTTTTT. The variable domain in full, completed from reference TRBV7-8 and TRBJ1-4, reads GAGVSQSPRYKVAKRGQDVALRCDPISGHVSLFWYQQALGQGPEFLTYFQNEAQLDKSGLPSDRFFAERPEGSVSTLKIQRTQQEDSAVYLCASSSGPQGEKLFFGSGTQLSVL.